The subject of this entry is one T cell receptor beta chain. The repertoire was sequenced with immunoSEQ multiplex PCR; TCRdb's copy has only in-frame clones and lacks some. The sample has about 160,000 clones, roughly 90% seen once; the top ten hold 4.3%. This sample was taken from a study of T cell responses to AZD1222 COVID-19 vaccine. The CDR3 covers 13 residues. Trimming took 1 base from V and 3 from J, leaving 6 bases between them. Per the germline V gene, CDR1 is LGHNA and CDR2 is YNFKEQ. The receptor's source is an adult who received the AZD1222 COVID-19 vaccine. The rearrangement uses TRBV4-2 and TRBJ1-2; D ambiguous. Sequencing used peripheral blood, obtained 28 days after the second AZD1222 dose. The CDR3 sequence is CASSQGGDYGYTF. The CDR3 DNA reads TGTGCCAGCAGCCAAGGAGGAGACTATGGCTACACCTTC.